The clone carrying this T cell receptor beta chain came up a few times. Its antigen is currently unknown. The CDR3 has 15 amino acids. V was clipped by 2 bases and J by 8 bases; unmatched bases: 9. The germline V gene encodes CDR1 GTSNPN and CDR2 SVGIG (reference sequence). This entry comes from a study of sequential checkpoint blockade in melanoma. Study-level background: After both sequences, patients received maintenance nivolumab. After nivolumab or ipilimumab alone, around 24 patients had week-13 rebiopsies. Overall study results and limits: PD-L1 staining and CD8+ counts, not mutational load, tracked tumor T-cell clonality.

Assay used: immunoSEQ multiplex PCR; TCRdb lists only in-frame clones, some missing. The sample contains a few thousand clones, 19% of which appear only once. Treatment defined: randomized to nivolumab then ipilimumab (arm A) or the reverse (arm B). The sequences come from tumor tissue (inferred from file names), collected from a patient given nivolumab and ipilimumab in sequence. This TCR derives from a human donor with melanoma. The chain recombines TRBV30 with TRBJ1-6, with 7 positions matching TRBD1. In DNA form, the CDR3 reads TGTGCCTGGAGTTTAACAGGGGAAGGGGATTCACCCCTCCACTTT. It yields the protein CAWSLTGEGDSPLHF.